Below, one TCR beta chain is given with its context. The target antigen is unknown. This specimen belongs to a study of CD8 T cells in ankylosing spondylitis. Points from the study as a whole: A CD8+ phenotype characterized the disease-linked clones, which were relatively rare in peripheral blood. Reported data indicate significant enrichment of disease-linked clones within matched ankylosing spondylitis synovial fluid. What seemed typical of ankylosing spondylitis blood was a TCR beta motif built from several highly homologous variants. Some motif variants had been reported before (in reactive arthritis synovial fluid and blood).

Making use of molecular barcodes, quantitative 5'-RACE generated TCR beta libraries. TCRdb reprocessed the 5' RACE reads via MiXCR and lists one record per CDR3 protein. This sample has 750,000 to 850,000 distinct CDR3 sequences, with about 10% found just once. Trimming left V 7 bases short and J 2 bases short, with 11 bases between. The CDR3 is made up of 13 amino acids. The germline CDR1 and CDR2 sequences are SNHLY and FYNNEI. The sequence derives from a male donor with ankylosing spondylitis. The rearrangement joins TRBV2 to TRBJ1-1; D is unclear. Sequencing was performed on blood, either unsorted or a sorted T cell fraction (not recorded which). CDR3 DNA: TGTGCCAGCACCCATGAGGGTAACACTGAAGCTTTCTTT. Translating gives CASTHEGNTEAFF.